This record concerns one T cell receptor beta chain sequence. Its antigen remains unknown. The iRepertoire nested amplicon-rescue multiplex PCR amplified TCR alpha and beta CDR3s from RNA. TCRdb fed the multiplex PCR reads into MiXCR, producing one record per CDR3 protein. The sample lists around 120,000 distinct CDR3 sequences; about 25% were seen once. V lost 6 bases and J lost 5; bases outside the gene matches: 2. The CDR3 runs 14 residues. The germline gives CDR1 MNHEY, CDR2 SMNVEV (reference sequence). The data were obtained in a study of glioma-infiltrating T cells. Study-level findings and limits: Non-neoplastic patients had below-expected tissue-blood divergence, while all gliomas exceeded expectation.

The chain links TRBV27 to TRBJ2-3, with 13 nucleotides matching TRBD2. The sequence came from a human donor with low-grade glioma or glioblastoma, undergoing nonglioma brain surgery, or in good health (not recorded which). Sequencing used glioma tissue, nonneoplastic brain tissue, or PBMCs (not recorded which). CDR3 sequence reads: CASSGTSGKDTQYF. Written as DNA, the CDR3 is TGTGCCAGCAGCGGGACTAGCGGGAAAGATACGCAGTATTTT.